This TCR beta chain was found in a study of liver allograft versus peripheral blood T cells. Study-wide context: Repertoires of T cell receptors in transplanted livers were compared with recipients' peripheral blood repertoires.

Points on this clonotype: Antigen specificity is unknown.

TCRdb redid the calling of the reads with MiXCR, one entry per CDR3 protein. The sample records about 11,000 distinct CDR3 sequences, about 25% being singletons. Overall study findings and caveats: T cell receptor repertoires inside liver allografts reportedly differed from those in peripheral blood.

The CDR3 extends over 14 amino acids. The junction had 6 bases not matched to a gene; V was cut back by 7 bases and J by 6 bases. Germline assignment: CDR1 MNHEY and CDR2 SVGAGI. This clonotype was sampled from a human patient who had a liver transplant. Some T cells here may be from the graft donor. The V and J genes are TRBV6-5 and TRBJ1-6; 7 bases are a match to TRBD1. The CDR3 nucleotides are TGTGCCAGCACCCCGGGACAGTCTAATTCACCCCTCCACTTT. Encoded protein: CASTPGQSNSPLHF.